This entry lists 30 T cell receptor beta chains sequenced from one sample in a study of blood T cell repertoires in COVID-19. Only in-frame clones appear in the TCRdb table, and some are missing; sequencing was by immunoSEQ multiplex PCR. This table has approximately 350,000 clones, almost 90% appearing once. The source material was peripheral blood. The receptors were sampled from a woman in her seventies with COVID-19, enrolled during active disease.

The chain has TRBV19 and TRBJ1-1, with 7 bases identical to TRBD1. The germline gives CDR1 LNHDA, CDR2 SQIVND (reference sequence). The CDR3 length is 15 residues. Trimming cost V 7 bases and J 5 bases; bases outside gene matches: 13. This CDR3 reads CASNIRGSTATEAFF. The CDR3 nucleotides read TGTGCCAGTAACATCAGGGGGTCGACAGCAACTGAAGCTTTCTTT.

The table lists this clone with a few counts. The chain joins TRBV30 to TRBJ1-2, with 8 positions matching TRBD1. Germline V gene lookup returns CDR1 GTSNPN and CDR2 SVGIG (reference sequence). V gave up 2 bases and J gave up 1 base; unmatched junction bases: 6. This CDR3 contains 15 residues. CDR3: CAWSLRTGLNYGYTF. DNA of the CDR3: TGTGCCTGGAGTCTCAGGACAGGGCTTAACTATGGCTACACCTTC. The whole variable domain, filled in from reference TRBV30 and TRBJ1-2, reads SQTIHQWPATLVQPVGSPLSLECTVEGTSNPNLYWYRQAAGRGLQLLFYSVGIGQISSEVPQNLSASRPQDRQFILSSKKLLLSDSGFYLCAWSLRTGLNYGYTFGSGTRLTVV.

This chain's CDR3 is CASSFWTSGSRTDTQYF. For the CDR3, the DNA is TGCGCCAGCAGCTTTTGGACTAGCGGCTCTCGCACAGATACGCAGTATTTT. This chain uses TRBV5-1 with TRBJ2-3; 10 bases line up with TRBD2. Germline-derived CDR1 and CDR2 are SGHRS and YFSETQ. The junction had 7 bases not matched to a gene; V was cut back by 2 bases and J by 1 base. The CDR3 has 17 residues.

As to this clone: Other nucleotide sequences from this sample produce the same CDR3. The chain joins TRBV24-1 to TRBJ1-1, with 9 bases identical to TRBD1. V was clipped by 4 bases and J by 3 bases; unmatched bases: 5. Germline-derived CDR1 and CDR2 are KGHDR and SFDVKD. The CDR3 has 15 residues. CDR3 DNA sequence: TGTGCCACCAGTGACCCCCGACAGGGGGACACTGAAGCTTTCTTT. Protein: CATSDPRQGDTEAFF.

This chain uses TRBV13 with TRBJ1-3, with TRBD1 identical over 9 bases. The ends lost 5 bases at V and 2 bases at J; junction bases unmatched: 7. The CDR3 is 16 residues long. Germline loops: CDR1 PRHDT, CDR2 FYEKMQ (reference sequence). The CDR3 loop reads CASSQRDRVAGNTIYF. The CDR3 coding sequence is TGTGCCAGCAGCCAAAGGGACAGGGTTGCTGGAAACACCATATATTTT.

This sequence joins TRBV10-3 and TRBJ2-7, with D possibly matching TRBD2 (5 bases). The ends were cut back, 3 bases at V and 2 bases at J, with 14 bases in the middle. CDR1 ENHRY and CDR2 SYGVKD come from the germline V gene. The CDR3 length is 15 residues. CDR3 residues: CAISEKREGPYEQYF. CDR3 in DNA: TGTGCCATCAGTGAAAAGAGGGAAGGACCCTACGAGCAGTACTTC.

This chain joins TRBV5-4 and TRBJ2-1; 8 nucleotides align to TRBD2. CDR3 length equals 18 residues. With V trimmed by 1 base and J by 5 bases, 14 bases remained unmatched. The germline CDR1 and CDR2 sequences are SGHNT and YYREEE (reference sequence). The CDR3 here is CASSLRIAGLPADNEQFF. CDR3 in DNA: TGTGCCAGCAGCTTGCGGATAGCGGGGCTACCCGCTGACAATGAGCAGTTCTTC.

The rearrangement links TRBV3-1 (or the pseudogene TRBV3-2) to TRBJ1-3; D is unresolved. The germline V and J ends were trimmed by 4 bases and 4 bases, with 14 bases remaining between them. The CDR3 covers 15 residues. Germline CDR1 LGHDT, CDR2 YNNKEL (reference sequence). Here the CDR3 reads CASSPNLREGNTIYF. CDR3 bases: TGTGCCAGCAGCCCTAATCTTCGGGAAGGAAACACCATATATTTT.

On this clone itself: The same CDR3 can be traced to other DNA sequences in this sample. The chain combines TRBV6-1 with TRBJ1-2, with D unclear. This CDR3 has 13 amino acids. Per the germline V gene, CDR1 is MNHNS and CDR2 is SASEGT. Trimming shortened V by 2 bases and J by 4 bases, and 8 bases separated the two germline ends. CDR3 coding DNA: TGTGCCAGCAGTGAACGAGGGTCCTATGGCTACACCTTC. Its translation: CASSERGSYGYTF.

There are a few counts of this clone. V gene TRBV5-1 combines with J gene TRBJ2-7; possible D gene TRBD1, 6 bases. The CDR3 length is 16 residues. Germline V CDR1 and CDR2: SGHRS, YFSETQ. Trimming cost V 0 bases and J 3 bases, with 16 bases left between them. CDR3 coding DNA: TGCGCCAGCAGCTTGGATGTTCAGGGGTCCTTCTACGAGCAGTACTTC. Translating it yields CASSLDVQGSFYEQYF.

The gene calls are TRBV7-9 and TRBJ1-2, with D perhaps TRBD1 (6 bases). V was cut by 5 bases and J by 8 bases, with 21 bases left in between. Germline lookup yields CDR1 SEHNR and CDR2 FQNEAQ (reference sequence). CDR3 length: 15 residues. The CDR3 reads CASSRTLGQGWGYTF. The CDR3 nucleotides read TGTGCCAGCAGCCGTACCCTCGGGCAGGGGTGGGGCTACACCTTC.

V usage is TRBV12-3 or TRBV12-4 and J usage is TRBJ1-2; D gene uncertain. The CDR3 contains 13 residues. The germline V and J ends were trimmed by 6 bases and 3 bases, with 11 bases remaining between them. CDR3 amino acids: CASSPAGDYGYTF. As DNA, the CDR3 is TGTGCCAGCAGCCCTGCCGGTGACTATGGCTACACCTTC.

V usage is TRBV2 and J usage is TRBJ2-7; 10 bases map to TRBD1. The CDR3 is made up of 16 amino acids. Per the germline V gene, CDR1 is SNHLY and CDR2 is FYNNEI. The ends lost 7 bases at V and 5 bases at J; junction bases unmatched: 14. Here the CDR3 reads CASIKTYPTGGNEQYF. The CDR3 DNA sequence: TGTGCCAGCATTAAAACTTACCCGACAGGGGGCAACGAGCAGTACTTC.

This chain joins TRBV10-3 and TRBJ1-1; 7 positions agree with TRBD1. This CDR3 region has 13 residues. Per germline, CDR1 ENHRY and CDR2 SYGVKD. Trimming cost V 7 bases and J 1 base; bases outside gene matches: 3. This chain's CDR3 is CAIMDRKNTEAFF. The CDR3 bases are TGTGCCATCATGGACAGGAAGAACACTGAAGCTTTCTTT.

The V call is TRBV7-6, the J call TRBJ1-1; 9 bases align to TRBD1. The CDR3 length is 13 residues. The germline gives CDR1 SGHVS, CDR2 FNYEAQ. After removal of 2 bases from V and 7 bases from J, the junction contained 2 bases not matched to a gene. Written as DNA, the CDR3 is TGTGCCAGCAGCTTACGACAGGGGGGTGAAGCTTTCTTT. Protein product: CASSLRQGGEAFF.

The V call is TRBV6-5, the J call TRBJ2-5; weak D call: TRBD2 (6 bases). The CDR3 extends over 13 amino acids. V was clipped by 6 bases and J by 5 bases, with 13 bases between them. The germline gives CDR1 MNHEY, CDR2 SVGAGI. The CDR3 reads CASRRDFGETQYF. CDR3 sequence (DNA): TGTGCCAGCAGACGGGACTTTGGGGAGACCCAGTACTTC.

This chain uses TRBV6-2 or TRBV6-3 with TRBJ2-7, with TRBD1 matching 8 bases. V lost 2 bases, J lost 2 bases, and 2 bases stayed unmatched. Germline values: CDR1 MNHEY, CDR2 SVGEGT. The CDR3 sequence is 14 residues long. CDR3 nucleotide sequence: TGTGCCAGCAGTTACACGGGACAGGCCTACGAGCAGTACTTC. It encodes CASSYTGQAYEQYF.

This chain connects TRBV28 to TRBJ1-2, with D possibly matching TRBD1 (5 bases). Trimming took 4 bases from V and 4 from J, leaving 13 bases between them. The CDR3 extends over 14 amino acids. The germline CDR1 and CDR2 sequences are MDHEN and SYDVKM. The CDR3 is CASSSGLLIYGYTF. In DNA form, the CDR3 reads TGTGCCAGCAGTTCGGGACTCCTCATCTATGGCTACACCTTC.

The table lists this clone with a count of one. This CDR3 is also generated by other DNA sequences in the sample. This chain uses TRBV18 with TRBJ2-7; D remains ambiguous. The CDR3 is made up of 13 amino acids. V was shortened by 6 bases and J by 4 bases, with 13 bases between the two germline ends. Germline-derived CDR1 and CDR2 are KGHSH and LQKENI. DNA for the CDR3: TGTGCCAGCTCCCCCCCAGGTGTGTACGAGCAGTACTTC. Protein product: CASSPPGVYEQYF.

This chain connects TRBV5-1 to TRBJ1-1; a possible D gene is TRBD1 (5 bases). The germline gives CDR1 SGHRS, CDR2 YFSETQ. This CDR3 region has 15 residues. Trimming pared 0 bases from V and 6 bases from J, leaving 15 bases between. CDR3 protein: CASSLAIGEGAEAFF. In nucleotides, the CDR3 is TGCGCCAGCAGCTTGGCCATAGGGGAAGGAGCTGAAGCTTTCTTT. The whole variable domain, filled in from reference TRBV5-1 and TRBJ1-1, reads KAGVTQTPRYLIKTRGQQVTLSCSPISGHRSVSWYQQTPGQGLQFLFEYFSETQRNKGNFPGRFSGRQFSNSRSEMNVSTLELGDSALYLCASSLAIGEGAEAFFGQGTRLTVV.

This clone appeared a single time. The chain couples TRBV5-8 to TRBJ1-1; D possibly corresponds to TRBD1 (6 bases). Trimming took off 3 bases at V and 0 bases at J, with 15 bases between the two ends. CDR1 and CDR2 (germline): SGHTS, YDEGEE. The CDR3 loop spans 16 amino acids. The CDR3, as DNA: TGTGCCAGCAGCTGGCCAGGGGCCCAGATGAACACTGAAGCTTTCTTT. Amino acids: CASSWPGAQMNTEAFF.

The rearrangement links TRBV24-1 to TRBJ1-3; tentative D call: TRBD1 (6 bases). V lost 3 bases, J lost 1 base, and 9 bases lay in between. The CDR3 is 15 residues long. CDR1 is KGHDR, CDR2 SFDVKD, per germline. The CDR3 loop reads CATSDGQPSGNTIYF. The CDR3 coding sequence is TGTGCCACCAGTGATGGACAGCCTTCTGGAAACACCATATATTTT.

The gene calls are TRBV9 and TRBJ2-1, with TRBD1 identical over 11 bases. This CDR3 region has 16 residues. V was pared by 4 bases and J by 9 bases, with 12 bases of the junction left unmatched. Germline V gene lookup returns CDR1 SGDLS and CDR2 YYNGEE. As DNA, the CDR3 is TGTGCCAGCAGCCCCAGCCAGGACAGGGGGCGATTTGAGCAGTTCTTC. Translation gives CASSPSQDRGRFEQFF.

The chain links TRBV28 to TRBJ1-5; 11 bases align to TRBD1. V was pared by 8 bases and J by 5 bases, with 2 bases of the junction left unmatched. Per the germline V gene, CDR1 is MDHEN and CDR2 is SYDVKM. The CDR3 has 13 residues. The CDR3: CASGTGGDQPQHF. In DNA form, the CDR3 reads TGTGCCAGCGGGACAGGGGGTGATCAGCCCCAGCATTTT. The full variable domain, its missing parts supplied by reference TRBV28 and TRBJ1-5, is DVKVTQSSRYLVKRTGEKVFLECVQDMDHENMFWYRQDPGLGLRLIYFSYDVKMKEKGDIPEGYSVSREKKERFSLILESASTNQTSMYLCASGTGGDQPQHFGDGTRLSIL.

This clone was seen only a few times. The chain joins TRBV7-9 to TRBJ2-7, with D tentatively TRBD2 (6 bases). The CDR3 extends over 13 amino acids. Trimming cost V 1 base and J 6 bases, with 10 bases left between them. CDR1 is SEHNR and CDR2 is FQNEAQ in the germline V gene (reference sequence). The CDR3 DNA sequence: TGTGCCAGCAGCTTAGAGGCGGGGATCGAGCAGTACTTC. The encoded protein is CASSLEAGIEQYF.

This clone was found a few times. This chain connects TRBV28 to TRBJ1-5; 9 nucleotides line up with TRBD1. The CDR3 covers 15 residues. CDR1 and CDR2 from the germline V gene are MDHEN and SYDVKM. V lost 6 bases to trimming and J lost 7 bases; unmatched junction nucleotides: 10. The CDR3 is CASRTGTGNSQPQHF. The CDR3, as DNA: TGTGCCAGCAGGACCGGGACAGGGAATTCGCAGCCCCAGCATTTT.

The chain couples TRBV6-1 to TRBJ1-5; D perhaps matches TRBD1 (5 bases). V shed 2 bases and J shed 4 bases, with 9 bases lying between them. CDR3 length: 14 amino acids. Germline loops: CDR1 MNHNS, CDR2 SASEGT. The chain's CDR3 is CASSETGRNQPQHF. The DNA of the CDR3 is TGTGCCAGCAGTGAAACAGGTCGGAATCAGCCCCAGCATTTT.

The chain is built from TRBV5-4 and TRBJ1-3, with a weak D call TRBD1 (6 bases). The CDR3 is 12 amino acids. Trimming left V 1 base short and J 9 bases short, with 8 bases between. CDR1 is SGHNT and CDR2 is YYREEE in the germline V gene (reference sequence). The CDR3 nucleotides read TGTGCCAGCAGCTTGAGGGGGAGCACCATATATTTT. It specifies CASSLRGSTIYF.

This clone was recorded only once. The chain is built from TRBV6-2 or TRBV6-3 and TRBJ1-1; D might be TRBD1 (6 bases). The CDR3 length is 12 residues. Trimming removed 5 bases at V and 6 bases at J, with 10 bases between. Germline values: CDR1 MNHEY, CDR2 SVGEGT. The CDR3 loop is CASSLRTAEAFF. CDR3 DNA: TGTGCCAGCAGTCTAAGGACAGCTGAAGCTTTCTTT.

V usage is TRBV19 and J usage is TRBJ2-2; the D gene is possibly TRBD1 (5 bases). V gave up 6 bases and J gave up 6 bases, with 11 bases separating them. Germline values: CDR1 LNHDA, CDR2 SQIVND (reference sequence). The CDR3 consists of 13 residues. The CDR3 loop reads CASSIGAPGELFF. In DNA, the CDR3 is TGTGCCAGTAGCATTGGGGCGCCCGGGGAGCTGTTTTTT.